This T cell receptor (beta chain) appears in the sequencing data of a study of a mutant IDH1 vaccine in newly diagnosed glioma (dated by TCRdb to the early 2020s). With respect to the entire study: Vaccination was initiated 4-6 weeks after radiotherapy alone, or concurrently with temozolomide cycles in the chemotherapy-containing groups. Of the roughly 32 patients who were treated, around 62% were male and approximately 40% were female, and the mean age was roughly 40 years. Prior to enrollment, standard therapy consisting of radiotherapy alone, temozolomide alone, or radiochemotherapy with temozolomide had been administered to patients, with the combination being received by most patients. Longitudinal TCRB deep sequencing was performed for about two dozen treated patients wherever samples were available for exploratory analyses. Peripheral blood was collected at six visits: V03 (baseline), V05, V07, V10, V12 and V13. Visit V12 was the week-35 safety follow-up and visit V13 was the week-47 end of study. Paper-wide results and their limitations: Selection of PBMC samples for TCRB deep sequencing was based on availability. According to the authors, sample limitations meant that analyses of patient blood samples could not be reproduced. Across multiple MHC alleles, vaccine-induced immune responses were seen in nearly 95% of patients. No apparent relationship was observed between pseudoprogression and alterations in the top peripheral T cell clonotypes detected by TCRB sequencing.

The library was prepared using the immunoSEQ multiplex PCR assay. Following the manufacturer's protocol, the hsTCRB Kit was used to amplify rearranged TCR beta chain sequences. An Illumina MiSeq was used to sequence the TCRB libraries. The study's processing was this. The kit vendor's proprietary platform handled demultiplexing, trimming and gene mapping. TCRdb stores this immuneACCESS table with in-frame sequences only. Part of the clones is absent; in the studies checked, under half of the shortfall reflects unresolved V genes, and no reason is known for the rest. V, J and clone size were drawn from that table, and D and trimming were deduced from the DNA. Here the sample has under 40,000 clones; roughly 78% occur a single time. The top ten clonotypes cover more than 3% of the sample. The sample's time point label is to be understood as: week 35, safety follow-up. A 20-mer mutant IDH1 peptide at 300 micrograms in Montanide made up each vaccine dose, which was injected subcutaneously together with topical imiquimod. Patients received eight vaccinations in weeks 1, 3, 5, 7, 11, 15, 19 and 23, corresponding to visits V03 through V10. All donors had newly diagnosed IDH1-mutant astrocytomas of WHO grade 3 or 4 that showed loss of nuclear ATRX. The samples were drawn from NOA16, a multicentre, single-arm, open-label phase I trial in Germany that tested a mutant IDH1 peptide vaccine in humans for the first time. The DNeasy Blood and Tissue Kit was used to extract genomic DNA from EDTA blood for TCRB sequencing.

This clone was seen only once. The antigen it recognizes is unknown. Base qualities are not at hand, and no much larger clone is one base apart. From the cysteine up to the phenylalanine, the CDR3 has a length of 15 residues. Of the read, only the CDR3 DNA is kept; its 45 bases are in frame from base 1. Compared with germline, V lacks 4 bases and J lacks 2 bases; bases without a gene match: 9. The germline V gene gives CDR1 as SGHRS and CDR2 as YFSETQ. This chain is built from TRBV5-1 and TRBJ2-7; 7 of the junction bases match TRBD2. Material: PBMCs, obtained from a glioma patient whose treatment included an IDH1 peptide vaccine. The TCR sequence derives from a man aged 35-49 years with glioma. Some clones in this sample may be carry-over from other donors' samples. The nucleotide sequence reads as follows: TGCGCCAGCAGCCAGGCCCTGGGAGGGCCCTACGAGCAGTACTTC. Translated, it reads CASSQALGGPYEQYF.